This T cell receptor (beta chain) derives from a study of blood T cell repertoires in COVID-19. Overall study context: T cells, B-cell-depleted T cells, or PBMCs provided the cDNA or gDNA that served as material.

Germline-derived CDR1 and CDR2 are SGDLS and YYNGEE. Trimming at V came to 0 bases and at J to 5 bases, leaving 5 bases not matched to a gene. This CDR3 has 14 amino acids. Profiling relied on immunoSEQ multiplex PCR, and the TCRdb table lists in-frame clones only, not all of them. The table shows hundreds of thousands of clones, with roughly 87% occurring only once. Input material: peripheral blood. J is TRBJ2-7 and V is TRBV9, with 7 bases identical to TRBD1. The receptor was isolated from a man between 18 and 29 years old with COVID-19, enrolled during active disease. This chain's CDR3 is CASSVGSTGDEQYF. The CDR3 region has the DNA TGTGCCAGCAGCGTAGGGAGTACAGGGGACGAGCAGTACTTC. Variable domain in full (rest from reference TRBV9 and TRBJ2-7): DSGVTQTPKHLITATGQRVTLRCSPRSGDLSVYWYQQSLDQGLQFLIQYYNGEERAKGNILERFSAQQFPDLHSELNLSSLELGDSALYFCASSVGSTGDEQYFGPGTRLTVT.